This is a list of T cell receptor delta chains from one sample in a study of gamma-delta chains in newborns, infants, children. TCRdb re-called the reads through CATT. Among about 11,000 delta-chain clones listed, around 3.5% were seen once. Source material: blood. The receptors stem from a child who was a newborn, infant or young child, either healthy, febrile or measles-vaccinated (not recorded which). The CDR3 runs from the conserved cysteine through the conserved F or W. The D gene is left open where the match is weak. Expanded clones are given a class, and other clones once, few, many or no size at all.

J: TRDJ3; length: 19; V: TRDV2; size: few; D: TRDD3; DNA: TGTGCCTGTGACACGCTGGGGGGTACGGGCTCCTGGGACACCCGACAGATGTTTTTC; CDR3: CACDTLGGTGSWDTRQMFF
J: TRDJ1; length: 18; V: TRDV1; size: medium-sized; D: TRDD3; DNA: TGTGCTCTTGGGGAAACATCCCCCTGGGGGATGTATACCGATAAACTCATCTTT; CDR3: CALGETSPWGMYTDKLIF
J: TRDJ1; length: 17; V: TRDV1; size: few; D: TRDD3; DNA: TGTGCTCTTGGGGAAAAAGGGGGATACGGTAACACCGATAAACTCATCTTT; CDR3: CALGEKGGYGNTDKLIF
J: TRDJ1; length: 17; V: TRDV3; size: few; D: TRDD3; DNA: TGTGCCTTCCCTCGTACTGGGGGATACGCGTGGACCGATAAACTCATCTTT; CDR3: CAFPRTGGYAWTDKLIF
J: TRDJ1; length: 23; V: TRDV1; size: few; D: TRDD3; DNA: TGTGCTCTTGGGGAACGACCCTACGGGGTCCCTTACTGGGGGGTACCTTACACCGATAAACTCATCTTT; CDR3: CALGERPYGVPYWGVPYTDKLIF
J: TRDJ1; length: 21; V: TRAV29/DV5; size: -; D: TRDD3; DNA: TGTGCAGCAAGCGCACTTACTAAGAGTGCGGAGGGACTGGGGGACACCGATAAACTCATCTTT; CDR3: CAASALTKSAEGLGDTDKLIF
J: TRDJ1; length: 22; V: TRDV1; size: -; D: TRDD3; DNA: TGTGCTCTTGGGGTCTCCTCACACTGGGGGATATTGATACAACCTCTCACCGATAAACTCATCTTT; CDR3: CALGVSSHWGILIQPLTDKLIF
J: TRDJ1; length: 15; V: TRDV1; size: -; D: -; DNA: TGTGCTCTTGGGGACCGATGCGCGTACACCGATAAACTCATCTTT; CDR3: CALGDRCAYTDKLIF
J: TRDJ1; length: 19; V: TRDV1; size: few; D: TRDD3; DNA: TGTGCTCTTGGGAACTGGGGGATCCTCAAAAACACTCGTGCCGATAAACTCATCTTT; CDR3: CALGNWGILKNTRADKLIF
J: TRDJ1; length: 20; V: TRDV1; size: few; D: -; DNA: TGTGCTCTTGGGAAACCACGATCGGGGGGTTGGGTCCCGTACACCGATAAACTCATCTTT; CDR3: CALGKPRSGGWVPYTDKLIF
J: TRDJ1; length: 12; V: TRDV3; size: -; D: -; DNA: TGTGCCTTTAGAGTAGACACCGATAAACTCATCTTT; CDR3: CAFRVDTDKLIF
J: TRDJ1; length: 21; V: TRDV1; size: medium-sized; D: -; DNA: TGTGCTCTTGGGGAACTAATGTTCTCCGTCGGGGTGGGATGGAACACCGATAAACTCATCTTT; CDR3: CALGELMFSVGVGWNTDKLIF
J: TRDJ3; length: 21; V: TRDV3; size: -; D: TRDD3; DNA: TGTGCCTCCCTCGCCCCCGAACGCGGGGATAATAGCTCCTGGGACACCCGACAGATGTTTTTC; CDR3: CASLAPERGDNSSWDTRQMFF
J: TRDJ1; length: 26; V: TRDV1; size: few; D: -; DNA: TGTGCTCTAGGGGAACTTGGTCCCCCAGACGATTCCAACCATTCGGTGGGACCTTTGTACACCGATAAACTCATCTTT; CDR3: CALGELGPPDDSNHSVGPLYTDKLIF
J: TRDJ1; length: 16; V: TRDV3; size: -; D: TRDD3; DNA: TGTGCCTTCTCCCCGAACTGGGGATACCACACCGATAAACTCATCTTT; CDR3: CAFSPNWGYHTDKLIF
J: TRDJ3; length: 18; V: TRDV2; size: few; D: TRDD3; DNA: TGTGCCTGTGACACCGTACTGGGGGATTTCCGGGACACCCGACAGATGTTTTTC; CDR3: CACDTVLGDFRDTRQMFF
J: TRDJ3; length: 16; V: TRDV2; size: medium-sized; D: -; DNA: TGTGCCTGTGACACCGTGGGCTCCTGGGACACCCGACAGATGTTTTTC; CDR3: CACDTVGSWDTRQMFF
J: TRDJ1; length: 20; V: TRDV1; size: -; D: TRDD2; DNA: TGTGCTCTTGGGGACCAAGTCTTCCTACCCAGGCCGGGGGACCTCGATAAACCCATCTTT; CDR3: CALGDQVFLPRPGDLDKPIF
J: TRDJ1; length: 15; V: TRDV3; size: few; D: TRDD3; DNA: TGTGCCTTTAGTCTCCCCTGGGGGTCTTTCGATAAACTCATCTTT; CDR3: CAFSLPWGSFDKLIF
J: TRDJ1; length: 19; V: TRDV1; size: few; D: TRDD3; DNA: TGTGCTCTTGGGGAACCACTCTCGGCCTCCTACTGGGGGACCGATAAACTCATCTTT; CDR3: CALGEPLSASYWGTDKLIF
J: TRDJ1; length: 20; V: TRDV1; size: few; D: -; DNA: TGTGCTCTTGGGGAACCGAAGGCCCTCTTCGGGCCTCCGGTCACCGATAAACTCATCTTT; CDR3: CALGEPKALFGPPVTDKLIF
J: TRDJ1; length: 16; V: TRDV2; size: few; D: -; DNA: TGTGCCTGTGACAGCGTAGGCCGTACCCCACCCGATAAACTCATCTTT; CDR3: CACDSVGRTPPDKLIF
J: TRDJ2; length: 15; V: TRDV2; size: few; D: -; DNA: TGTGCCTGTGACTCTGTCGGTTACCGGACAGCACAACTCTTCTTT; CDR3: CACDSVGYRTAQLFF
J: TRDJ1; length: 22; V: TRDV1; size: -; D: TRDD3; DNA: TGTGCTCTTGGGGAACTCCCCCTTCATCCTGAGACTGGGGGATGTAACGGCTATAAACTCATCTTT; CDR3: CALGELPLHPETGGCNGYKLIF